This T cell receptor beta chain was recorded in a study of blood T cells in healthy people across ages. Overall study findings and caveats: Comparison with aged donors showed that long-lived donors had more naive CD4+ cells and higher diversity. TCR beta diversity per million T cells fell roughly linearly with age. Researchers deemed the diversity estimates from one million T cells underestimates.

From germline, CDR1 is SEHNR and CDR2 FQNEAQ (reference sequence). The CDR3 covers 14 residues. Trimming took 5 bases from V and 5 from J; bases not matched to a gene: 7. It was with a sample-barcoded 5' primer and a J-beta primer mix that a second PCR of roughly 7 to 12 cycles was run. A single record per CDR3 protein comes from TCRdb applying MiXCR to the 5' RACE reads. The top ten hold about 3.8% of the sample, which has over a million distinct CDR3 sequences, roughly two fifths seen once. On this clonotype: Its antigen is unknown. A clone one base away is much larger, so this may be a read error.

The V call is TRBV7-9, the J call TRBJ2-5; 8 bases are a match to TRBD2. This receptor was obtained from a woman aged 18-29 years in good health. The sequenced sample was blood. CDR3 amino acids: CASSIVSGGETQYF. CDR3 DNA: TGTGCCAGCAGCATAGTATCGGGAGGGGAGACCCAGTACTTC.